These T cell receptor beta chains were read from a single sample in a study of Tregs in tolerant kidney transplant recipients. Repertoires were generated with immunoSEQ multiplex PCR, while TCRdb's copy carries only in-frame clones and drops some. The sample holds around 64,000 clones, over 75% seen once. The sample here was CD4+ T cells from blood (PBMCs), taken 6 months after the transplant. The receptor set was obtained from a human patient who received a combined kidney and bone marrow transplant. A share of the T cells may be of graft donor origin. The CDR3 runs from the conserved cysteine through the conserved F or W. The D gene is left open where the match is weak. Expanded clones are given a class, and other clones once, few, many or no size at all.

v_gene: TRBV20-1; d_gene: NA; j_gene: TRBJ2-7; abundance: once; CDR3aa: CSARNSGEQYF; CDR3nt: TGCAGTGCTCGAAATTCGGGCGAGCAGTACTTC
v_gene: TRBV7-2; d_gene: TRBD1; j_gene: TRBJ2-7; abundance: NA; CDR3aa: CASSWDRDSTYEQYF; CDR3nt: TGTGCCAGCAGCTGGGACCGGGACAGTACCTACGAGCAGTACTTC
v_gene: TRBV5-1; d_gene: TRBD1; j_gene: TRBJ1-3; abundance: NA; CDR3aa: CASSAGTVSGNTIYF; CDR3nt: TGCGCCAGCAGCGCCGGGACAGTCTCTGGAAACACCATATATTTT
v_gene: TRBV4-2; d_gene: NA; j_gene: TRBJ1-2; abundance: NA; CDR3aa: CASSQDRNRAYYGYTF; CDR3nt: TGTGCCAGCAGCCAAGACAGGAACAGGGCTTACTATGGCTACACCTTC
v_gene: TRBV29-1; d_gene: TRBD2; j_gene: TRBJ2-7; abundance: NA; CDR3aa: CSVEAGTSGRDPYEQYF; CDR3nt: TGCAGCGTTGAAGCCGGGACTAGCGGGAGGGATCCCTACGAGCAGTACTTC
v_gene: TRBV28; d_gene: TRBD1; j_gene: TRBJ2-1; abundance: NA; CDR3aa: CASSLSGQGLGNEQFF; CDR3nt: TGTGCCAGCAGTTTATCGGGACAGGGTTTAGGCAATGAGCAGTTCTTC
v_gene: TRBV5-1; d_gene: TRBD1; j_gene: TRBJ2-7; abundance: NA; CDR3aa: CASSLQGQGLTEQYF; CDR3nt: TGCGCCAGCAGCTTACAAGGACAGGGTCTCACCGAGCAGTACTTC
v_gene: TRBV4-3; d_gene: NA; j_gene: TRBJ1-2; abundance: NA; CDR3aa: CASSPQGTLRSDGYTF; CDR3nt: TGCGCCAGCAGCCCTCAGGGTACGTTGCGATCGGATGGCTACACCTTC
v_gene: TRBV19; d_gene: TRBD2; j_gene: TRBJ2-2; abundance: NA; CDR3aa: CASSKGLAGFGELFF; CDR3nt: TGTGCCAGTAGTAAGGGACTAGCGGGATTCGGGGAGCTGTTTTTT
v_gene: TRBV14; d_gene: NA; j_gene: TRBJ2-3; abundance: NA; CDR3aa: CASSQDLGDTQYF; CDR3nt: TGTGCCAGCAGCCAAGATCTAGGAGATACGCAGTATTTT
v_gene: TRBV28; d_gene: TRBD2; j_gene: TRBJ2-5; abundance: NA; CDR3aa: CASSFPVALRGSTVRETQYF; CDR3nt: TGTGCCAGCAGTTTCCCCGTGGCTTTGCGGGGGTCTACCGTAAGGGAGACCCAGTACTTC
v_gene: TRBV18; d_gene: TRBD1; j_gene: TRBJ2-6; abundance: NA; CDR3aa: CASSRQGGIPGANVLTF; CDR3nt: TGTGCCAGCTCCCGACAGGGTGGAATTCCTGGGGCCAACGTCCTGACTTTC
v_gene: TRBV11-2; d_gene: NA; j_gene: TRBJ1-6; abundance: NA; CDR3aa: CASSLRPALKSPLHF; CDR3nt: TGTGCCAGCAGTCTGAGGCCAGCCCTTAAGTCCCCCCTCCACTTT
v_gene: TRBV7-9; d_gene: NA; j_gene: TRBJ2-3; abundance: NA; CDR3aa: CASLRGFGDTQYF; CDR3nt: TGTGCCAGCCTAAGGGGGTTCGGGGATACGCAGTATTTT
v_gene: TRBV9; d_gene: NA; j_gene: TRBJ2-4; abundance: NA; CDR3aa: CASSVDSGNIQYF; CDR3nt: TGTGCCAGCAGCGTAGACAGCGGAAACATTCAGTACTTC
v_gene: TRBV7-3; d_gene: NA; j_gene: TRBJ1-1; abundance: few; CDR3aa: CASSLNPGNTEAFF; CDR3nt: TGTGCCAGCAGCTTAAATCCGGGGAACACTGAAGCTTTCTTT
v_gene: TRBV28; d_gene: NA; j_gene: TRBJ1-2; abundance: NA; CDR3aa: CASSSGRGVYGYTF; CDR3nt: TGTGCCAGCAGTTCTGGTCGGGGGGTCTATGGCTACACCTTC
v_gene: TRBV19; d_gene: TRBD1; j_gene: TRBJ1-1; abundance: few; CDR3aa: CASNFLSGGQEAFF; CDR3nt: TGTGCCAGTAATTTCTTGTCAGGGGGCCAGGAAGCTTTCTTT
v_gene: TRBV5-4; d_gene: NA; j_gene: TRBJ1-3; abundance: NA; CDR3aa: CASSPTRGGQWGNTIYF; CDR3nt: TGTGCCAGCAGCCCCACTCGGGGAGGGCAATGGGGAAACACCATATATTTT
v_gene: TRBV11-3; d_gene: TRBD1; j_gene: TRBJ2-7; abundance: NA; CDR3aa: CASSPRRGQFREQYF; CDR3nt: TGTGCCAGCAGCCCCCGCCGGGGACAGTTTAGGGAGCAGTACTTC
v_gene: TRBV5-1; d_gene: NA; j_gene: TRBJ2-3; abundance: NA; CDR3aa: CASSLAGGVGRGTQYF; CDR3nt: TGCGCCAGCAGCTTGGCCGGAGGCGTTGGTCGAGGTACGCAGTATTTT
v_gene: TRBV7-2; d_gene: NA; j_gene: TRBJ1-2; abundance: NA; CDR3aa: CASSPRASGGIGGYTF; CDR3nt: TGTGCCAGCAGCCCCCGCGCCAGTGGAGGGATCGGTGGCTACACCTTC
v_gene: TRBV10-3; d_gene: NA; j_gene: TRBJ2-3; abundance: NA; CDR3aa: CAISGIGTDTQYF; CDR3nt: TGTGCCATCAGCGGGATAGGCACAGATACGCAGTATTTT
v_gene: TRBV19; d_gene: NA; j_gene: TRBJ2-1; abundance: once; CDR3aa: CASSISGSRNEQFF; CDR3nt: TGTGCCAGTAGTATTAGTGGGAGTCGGAATGAGCAGTTCTTC
v_gene: TRBV7-9; d_gene: TRBD1; j_gene: TRBJ2-6; abundance: NA; CDR3aa: CASSAPRQGIVSGANVLTF; CDR3nt: TGTGCCAGCAGCGCCCCTCGACAGGGGATCGTGTCTGGGGCCAACGTCCTGACTTTC
v_gene: TRBV30; d_gene: NA; j_gene: TRBJ1-5; abundance: NA; CDR3aa: CAWSPRGKHQPQHF; CDR3nt: TGTGCCTGGAGCCCACGGGGGAAGCATCAGCCCCAGCATTTT
v_gene: TRBV7-9; d_gene: NA; j_gene: TRBJ1-1; abundance: once; CDR3aa: CASSLVLGALSPNTEAFF; CDR3nt: TGTGCCAGCAGCTTAGTCTTGGGGGCGTTGTCTCCGAACACTGAAGCTTTCTTT
v_gene: TRBV7-9; d_gene: TRBD2; j_gene: TRBJ2-2; abundance: NA; CDR3aa: CASSPYTSGGPTGELFF; CDR3nt: TGTGCCAGCAGCCCCTACACTAGCGGGGGACCCACCGGGGAGCTGTTTTTT
v_gene: TRBV9; d_gene: TRBD2; j_gene: TRBJ2-3; abundance: NA; CDR3aa: CASSYSGGSTDTQYF; CDR3nt: TGTGCCAGCAGCTATAGCGGGGGGTCGACAGATACGCAGTATTTT
v_gene: TRBV5-1; d_gene: NA; j_gene: TRBJ2-7; abundance: NA; CDR3aa: CASSPPFSSYEQYF; CDR3nt: TGCGCCAGCAGCCCCCCTTTTTCCTCCTACGAGCAGTACTTC
v_gene: TRBV5-1; d_gene: NA; j_gene: TRBJ2-1; abundance: few; CDR3aa: CASSDSTFYNEQFF; CDR3nt: TGCGCCAGCTCGGACTCAACTTTCTACAATGAGCAGTTCTTC
v_gene: TRBV18; d_gene: TRBD1; j_gene: TRBJ1-5; abundance: NA; CDR3aa: CASSSTGGNQPQHF; CDR3nt: TGTGCCAGCTCATCCACAGGGGGAAATCAGCCCCAGCATTTT
v_gene: TRBV5-5; d_gene: NA; j_gene: TRBJ2-7; abundance: NA; CDR3aa: CASSRGSDYEQYF; CDR3nt: TGTGCCAGCAGCCGAGGGTCAGACTACGAGCAGTACTTC
v_gene: TRBV18; d_gene: TRBD1; j_gene: TRBJ2-7; abundance: once; CDR3aa: CASSPRDRGNYEQYF; CDR3nt: TGTGCCAGCTCACCGAGAGACAGGGGCAACTACGAGCAGTACTTC
v_gene: TRBV2; d_gene: NA; j_gene: TRBJ2-7; abundance: NA; CDR3aa: CASSAWGPSYEQYF; CDR3nt: TGTGCCAGCAGTGCATGGGGCCCCTCCTACGAGCAGTACTTC
v_gene: TRBV28; d_gene: NA; j_gene: TRBJ2-7; abundance: few; CDR3aa: CASRTFTQGAYEQYF; CDR3nt: TGTGCCAGCAGGACTTTCACACAGGGCGCCTACGAGCAGTACTTC
v_gene: TRBV9; d_gene: NA; j_gene: TRBJ2-5; abundance: NA; CDR3aa: CASSVEGLGGNQETQYF; CDR3nt: TGTGCCAGCAGCGTAGAGGGCCTAGGGGGAAACCAAGAGACCCAGTACTTC
v_gene: TRBV30; d_gene: NA; j_gene: TRBJ1-2; abundance: NA; CDR3aa: CAWAPNRFYGYTF; CDR3nt: TGTGCCTGGGCCCCAAACAGATTCTATGGCTACACCTTC
v_gene: TRBV11-3; d_gene: NA; j_gene: TRBJ1-1; abundance: NA; CDR3aa: CASSLARNTEAFF; CDR3nt: TGTGCCAGCAGCTTGGCCAGGAACACTGAAGCTTTCTTT
v_gene: TRBV4-1; d_gene: NA; j_gene: TRBJ2-5; abundance: NA; CDR3aa: CASSQDRGSGGETQYF; CDR3nt: TGCGCCAGCAGCCAAGATCGGGGGAGCGGAGGAGAGACCCAGTACTTC
v_gene: TRBV4-1; d_gene: NA; j_gene: TRBJ2-4; abundance: NA; CDR3aa: CASSQGRTDIQYF; CDR3nt: TGCGCCAGCAGCCAAGGGCGGACAGACATTCAGTACTTC
v_gene: TRBV11-2; d_gene: NA; j_gene: TRBJ2-1; abundance: NA; CDR3aa: CASRPITSIEQFF; CDR3nt: TGTGCCAGCAGACCAATTACTAGCATTGAGCAGTTCTTC
v_gene: TRBV25-1; d_gene: NA; j_gene: TRBJ2-5; abundance: once; CDR3aa: CASSDYQETQYF; CDR3nt: TGTGCCAGCAGTGACTACCAAGAGACCCAGTACTTC
v_gene: TRBV5-6; d_gene: NA; j_gene: TRBJ2-1; abundance: NA; CDR3aa: CASSGLGYNEQFF; CDR3nt: TGTGCCAGCAGCGGACTGGGCTACAATGAGCAGTTCTTC
v_gene: TRBV6-5; d_gene: NA; j_gene: TRBJ1-2; abundance: NA; CDR3aa: CASSYSGGMYGYTF; CDR3nt: TGTGCCAGCAGTTACTCGGGGGGAATGTATGGCTACACCTTC
v_gene: TRBV30; d_gene: NA; j_gene: TRBJ1-2; abundance: NA; CDR3aa: CAWSLGHDGYTF; CDR3nt: TGTGCCTGGAGCCTGGGACATGATGGCTACACCTTC
v_gene: TRBV7-6; d_gene: NA; j_gene: TRBJ2-1; abundance: NA; CDR3aa: CASSLSDSSYNEQFF; CDR3nt: TGTGCCAGCAGCTTATCGGACTCGTCCTACAATGAGCAGTTCTTC
v_gene: TRBV7-6; d_gene: TRBD2; j_gene: TRBJ2-7; abundance: NA; CDR3aa: CASSLASGAYEQYF; CDR3nt: TGTGCCAGCAGCTTGGCTAGCGGAGCCTACGAGCAGTACTTC
v_gene: TRBV7-3; d_gene: NA; j_gene: TRBJ1-2; abundance: NA; CDR3aa: CASSLDPGRGYTF; CDR3nt: TGTGCCAGCAGCTTAGACCCAGGTCGGGGCTACACCTTC
v_gene: TRBV15; d_gene: NA; j_gene: TRBJ2-7; abundance: NA; CDR3aa: CATSRDPGEIYEQYF; CDR3nt: TGTGCCACCAGCAGAGATCCGGGGGAGATCTACGAGCAGTACTTC
v_gene: TRBV7-3; d_gene: NA; j_gene: TRBJ1-5; abundance: NA; CDR3aa: CASSLDLTDSNQPQHF; CDR3nt: TGTGCCAGCAGCTTGGACCTGACAGATAGCAATCAGCCCCAGCATTTT
v_gene: TRBV5-6; d_gene: TRBD1; j_gene: TRBJ2-5; abundance: once; CDR3aa: CASSRLRPGQVLRETQYF; CDR3nt: TGTGCCAGCAGCCGTTTAAGGCCGGGACAGGTTTTGAGAGAGACCCAGTACTTC
v_gene: TRBV28; d_gene: TRBD1; j_gene: TRBJ2-7; abundance: NA; CDR3aa: CASSPPTGGATYEQYF; CDR3nt: TGTGCCAGCAGCCCCCCGACAGGGGGTGCTACCTACGAGCAGTACTTC
v_gene: TRBV30; d_gene: TRBD1; j_gene: TRBJ1-6; abundance: NA; CDR3aa: CAWSTQGGSPLHF; CDR3nt: TGTGCCTGGAGCACTCAGGGGGGATCACCCCTCCACTTT
v_gene: TRBV5-1; d_gene: TRBD1; j_gene: TRBJ1-1; abundance: once; CDR3aa: CASSLKTGESTEAFF; CDR3nt: TGCGCCAGCAGCTTAAAAACAGGGGAATCGACTGAAGCTTTCTTT